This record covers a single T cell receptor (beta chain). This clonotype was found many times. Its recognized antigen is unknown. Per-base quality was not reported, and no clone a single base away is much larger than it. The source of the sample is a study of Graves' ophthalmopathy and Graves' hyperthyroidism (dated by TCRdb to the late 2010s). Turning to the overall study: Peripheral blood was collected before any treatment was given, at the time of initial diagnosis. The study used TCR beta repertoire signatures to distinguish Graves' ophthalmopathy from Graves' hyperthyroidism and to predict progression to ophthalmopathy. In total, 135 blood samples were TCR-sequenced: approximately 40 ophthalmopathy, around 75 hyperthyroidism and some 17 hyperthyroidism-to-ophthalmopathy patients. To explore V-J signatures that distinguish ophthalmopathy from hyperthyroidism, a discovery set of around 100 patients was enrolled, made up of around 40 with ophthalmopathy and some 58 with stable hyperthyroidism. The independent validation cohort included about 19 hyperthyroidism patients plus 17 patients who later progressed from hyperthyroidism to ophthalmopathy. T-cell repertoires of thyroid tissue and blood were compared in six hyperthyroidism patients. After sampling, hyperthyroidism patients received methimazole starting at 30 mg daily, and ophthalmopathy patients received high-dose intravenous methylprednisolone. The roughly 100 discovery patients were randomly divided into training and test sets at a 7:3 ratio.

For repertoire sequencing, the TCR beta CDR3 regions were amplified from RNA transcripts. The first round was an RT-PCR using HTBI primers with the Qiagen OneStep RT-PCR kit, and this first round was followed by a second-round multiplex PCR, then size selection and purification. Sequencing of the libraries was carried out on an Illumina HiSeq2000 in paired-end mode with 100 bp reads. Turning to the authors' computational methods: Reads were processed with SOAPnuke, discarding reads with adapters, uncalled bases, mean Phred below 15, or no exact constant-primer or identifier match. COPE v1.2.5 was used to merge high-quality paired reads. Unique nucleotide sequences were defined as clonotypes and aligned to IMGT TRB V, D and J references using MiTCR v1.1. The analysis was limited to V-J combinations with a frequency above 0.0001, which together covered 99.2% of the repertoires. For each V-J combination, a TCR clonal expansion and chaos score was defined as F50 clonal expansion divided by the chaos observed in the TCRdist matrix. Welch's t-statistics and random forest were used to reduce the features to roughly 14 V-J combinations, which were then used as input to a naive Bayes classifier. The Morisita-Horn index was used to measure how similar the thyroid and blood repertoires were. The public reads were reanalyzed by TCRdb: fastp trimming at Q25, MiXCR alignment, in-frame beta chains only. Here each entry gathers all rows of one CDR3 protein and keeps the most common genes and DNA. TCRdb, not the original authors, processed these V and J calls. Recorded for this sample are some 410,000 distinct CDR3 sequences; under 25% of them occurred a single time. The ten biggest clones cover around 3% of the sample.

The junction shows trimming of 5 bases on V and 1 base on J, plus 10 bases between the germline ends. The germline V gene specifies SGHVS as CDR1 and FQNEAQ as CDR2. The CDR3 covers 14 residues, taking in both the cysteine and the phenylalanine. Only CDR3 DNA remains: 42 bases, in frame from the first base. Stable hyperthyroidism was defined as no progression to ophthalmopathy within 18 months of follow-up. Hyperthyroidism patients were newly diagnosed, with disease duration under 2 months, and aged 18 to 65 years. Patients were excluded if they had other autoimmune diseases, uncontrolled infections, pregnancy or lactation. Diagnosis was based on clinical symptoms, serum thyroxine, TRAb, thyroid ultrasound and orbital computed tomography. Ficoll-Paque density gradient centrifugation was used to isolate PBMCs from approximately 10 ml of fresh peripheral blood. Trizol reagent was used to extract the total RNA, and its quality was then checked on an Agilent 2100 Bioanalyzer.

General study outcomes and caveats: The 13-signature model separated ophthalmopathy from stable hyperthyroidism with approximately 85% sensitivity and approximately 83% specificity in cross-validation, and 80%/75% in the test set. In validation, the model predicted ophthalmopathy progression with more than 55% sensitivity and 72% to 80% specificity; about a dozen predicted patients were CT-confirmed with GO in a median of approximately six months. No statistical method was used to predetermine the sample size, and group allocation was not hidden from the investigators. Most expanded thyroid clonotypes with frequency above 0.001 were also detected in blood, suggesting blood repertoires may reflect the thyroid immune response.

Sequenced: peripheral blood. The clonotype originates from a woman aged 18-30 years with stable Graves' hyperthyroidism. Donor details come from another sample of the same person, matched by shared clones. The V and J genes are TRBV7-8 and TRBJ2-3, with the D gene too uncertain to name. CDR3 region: CASSMRTGTDTQYF. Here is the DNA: TGTGCCAGCAGCATGAGGACGGGCACAGATACGCAGTATTTT.